These 18 T cell receptor beta chains came from one sample sequenced in a study of T cells after yellow fever vaccination (dated by TCRdb to the late 2010s). To prepare the library, 5' RACE was applied. Sequenced on an Illumina HiSeq 2500. TCRdb trimmed the raw reads at Q25, called clones with MiXCR and kept productive beta chains. Each entry merges the rows of one CDR3 protein and shows their most common DNA and genes. The sample table contains 620,000 or so distinct CDR3 sequences; only one count was recorded for 17% of them. Of the sample, 17% is held by the ten largest clones. What the treatment or condition label conveys for this sample: live attenuated yellow fever vaccine strain. The sequencing used PBMCs, collected less than 6 days after the first yellow fever vaccination. These receptors came from a man between 18 and 29 years old who received the YFV17D yellow fever vaccine.

V is TRBV5-1 and J is TRBJ2-3; possible D gene TRBD2, 7 bases. The germline V and J ends were trimmed by 1 base and 2 bases, with 17 bases remaining between them. The CDR3 sequence is 17 residues long. Germline CDR1 is SGHRS and CDR2 is YFSETQ. CDR3 nucleotide sequence: TGCGCCAGCAGCTTGCCCACGGGGGGCTGGATCACAGATACGCAGTATTTT. Its protein product is CASSLPTGGWITDTQYF.

The table lists this clonotype with a few counts. The chain combines TRBV5-1 with TRBJ1-6; D unclear. There are 15 residues in the CDR3. The germline CDR1 and CDR2 sequences are SGHRS and YFSETQ. V was cut by 0 bases and J by 6 bases, with 10 bases left in between. The chain's CDR3 is CASSLDRYGNSPLHF. The CDR3 DNA follows: TGCGCCAGCAGCTTGGATCGGTATGGTAATTCACCCCTCCACTTT.

This sequence joins TRBV12-3 or TRBV12-4 and TRBJ2-2, with D perhaps TRBD2 (6 bases). This CDR3 spans 15 amino acids. V was pared by 6 bases and J by 0 bases, with 11 bases between. This chain's CDR3 is CASRVGGANTGELFF. CDR3 bases: TGTGCCAGCAGAGTCGGGGGAGCGAACACCGGGGAGCTGTTTTTT.

The sample holds a few counts of this clonotype. The rearrangement links TRBV5-6 to TRBJ1-2, with D tentatively TRBD1 (6 bases). CDR3 length equals 15 residues. Trimming cost V 0 bases and J 7 bases, with 16 bases left between them. Germline CDR1 SGHDT, CDR2 YYEEEE. The CDR3 loop reads CASSLGPGAPGGYTF. The CDR3 nucleotides read TGTGCCAGCAGCTTGGGGCCGGGGGCGCCTGGTGGCTACACCTTC.

DNA of the CDR3: TGCGCCAGCAGCCAAGCGGATGGCTCTGGGGCCAACGTCCTGACTTTC. This encodes CASSQADGSGANVLTF. This sequence joins TRBV4-1 and TRBJ2-6, with D unresolved. The germline gives CDR1 MGHRA, CDR2 YSYEKL. The CDR3 is 16 amino acids. Trimming took 1 base from V and 0 from J, leaving 7 bases between them.

This rearrangement joins TRBV2 to TRBJ2-3; D is ambiguous. V was shortened by 4 bases and J by 5 bases, with 7 bases between the two germline ends. Germline V gives CDR1 SNHLY, CDR2 FYNNEI. This CDR3 is built from 12 residues. The DNA for the CDR3 is TGTGCCAGCAGTGGACGAAAAGATACGCAGTATTTT. Translation: CASSGRKDTQYF.

This clonotype has a count of ten or more. The chain couples TRBV5-1 to TRBJ2-2; D assignment may be TRBD1 or TRBD2 (6 bases each). Trimming cost V 1 base and J 0 bases, with 16 bases left between them. The germline CDR1 and CDR2 sequences are SGHRS and YFSETQ. CDR3 length: 18 amino acids. The CDR3 sequence: CASSLSFGGKANTGELFF. Written as DNA, the CDR3 is TGCGCCAGCAGCTTGAGTTTCGGGGGCAAAGCGAACACCGGGGAGCTGTTTTTT.

This clonotype was counted between two and nine times. The rearrangement joins TRBV5-6 to TRBJ2-2; no clear D gene. Trimming stripped 3 bases from V and 6 bases from J, with 9 bases between. Germline assignment: CDR1 SGHDT and CDR2 YYEEEE. The CDR3 consists of 13 residues. Here the CDR3 DNA reads TGTGCCAGCAGCTCGGCGAAACCCGGGGAGCTGTTTTTT. This encodes CASSSAKPGELFF.

The V call is TRBV7-8, the J call TRBJ1-2; the match to TRBD1 covers 7 bases. The CDR3 is 16 amino acids. V shed 2 bases, J shed 6 bases, and the junction held 12 bases outside the gene matches. Per germline, CDR1 SGHVS and CDR2 FQNEAQ. This chain's CDR3 is CASSLFRDSRSDGYTF. The DNA for the CDR3 is TGTGCCAGCAGCTTATTCCGGGACAGCCGGTCAGATGGCTACACCTTC.

In its sample, this clonotype was seen a few times. This chain uses TRBV5-1 with TRBJ2-1; D uncertain. The CDR3 sequence is 15 residues long. The V and J ends lost 1 base and 4 bases respectively, with 12 bases between them. Germline V gene sequence: CDR1 SGHRS, CDR2 YFSETQ. The CDR3 is CASSLIASEYNEQFF. The CDR3 DNA reads TGCGCCAGCAGCTTGATTGCGTCTGAGTACAATGAGCAGTTCTTC. The complete variable domain, with remaining parts taken from reference TRBV5-1 and TRBJ2-1, reads KAGVTQTPRYLIKTRGQQVTLSCSPISGHRSVSWYQQTPGQGLQFLFEYFSETQRNKGNFPGRFSGRQFSNSRSEMNVSTLELGDSALYLCASSLIASEYNEQFFGPGTRLTVL.

This clonotype was counted only a few times. CDR3 DNA sequence: TGTGCCAGCTCACCACGACAGGCCGGGGCCGGGGAGCTGTTTTTT. Translation: CASSPRQAGAGELFF. The chain employs TRBV18 and TRBJ2-2, with D maybe TRBD1 (6 bases). Germline CDR1 KGHSH, CDR2 LQKENI. V lost 1 base, J lost 6 bases, and 12 bases lay in between. The CDR3 is 15 amino acids.

J is TRBJ1-1 and V is TRBV10-2, with D hard to call. Germline V CDR1 and CDR2: WSHSY, SAAADI. The CDR3 loop spans 11 amino acids. V dropped 10 bases and J dropped 5 bases, with 11 bases sitting between them. In DNA, the CDR3 is TGCGCCACCGAGAGTAGGACTGAAGCTTTCTTT. Translated: CATESRTEAFF.

The rearrangement links TRBV7-8 to TRBJ2-3; no firm D call. V lost 3 bases, J lost 2 bases, and 15 bases lay in between. CDR3 length equals 16 residues. Looked up from germline, CDR1 is SGHVS and CDR2 is FQNEAQ. CDR3: CASSFSRSPITDTQYF. The CDR3 bases are TGTGCCAGCAGCTTCAGCCGTTCTCCAATCACAGATACGCAGTATTTT.

There are a few counts of this clonotype. The rearrangement links TRBV7-2 to TRBJ2-1; 7 nucleotides line up with TRBD2. The CDR3 has 16 amino acids. The V gene end was trimmed by 1 base and the J gene end by 3 bases; junction bases not matched to a gene: 6. Germline lookup yields CDR1 SGHTA and CDR2 FQGNSA. The CDR3 is CASSLEAGVVYNEQFF. The CDR3 region has the DNA TGTGCCAGCAGCTTAGAGGCGGGGGTTGTCTACAATGAGCAGTTCTTC.

This clonotype has at least ten counts. The genes are TRBV7-2 and TRBJ1-5; D is ambiguous. The CDR3 spans 14 residues. Germline loops: CDR1 SGHTA, CDR2 FQGNSA. The germline V and J ends were trimmed by 4 bases and 2 bases, with 9 bases remaining between them. The CDR3 nucleotides read TGTGCCAGCAGCTCGATTGAACGCAATCAGCCCCAGCATTTT. Translation: CASSSIERNQPQHF.

A few counts support this clonotype. This rearrangement joins TRBV19 to TRBJ1-1, with D possibly being TRBD1 (5 bases). The CDR3 covers 12 residues. Per the germline V gene, CDR1 is LNHDA and CDR2 is SQIVND (reference sequence). The V end lost 4 bases, the J end lost 5 bases, and 8 bases lay between the germline ends. CDR3 coding DNA: TGTGCCAGTAGTACACAGGAGACTGAAGCTTTCTTT. Its translation is CASSTQETEAFF.

This chain uses TRBV28 with TRBJ2-1; unclear D gene. Trimming shortened V by 3 bases and J by 0 bases, and 15 bases separated the two germline ends. The CDR3 is made up of 17 amino acids. Germline V CDR1 and CDR2: MDHEN, SYDVKM. CDR3: CASSFPRLTYSYNEQFF. CDR3 DNA: TGTGCCAGCAGTTTCCCCAGGCTCACTTACTCCTACAATGAGCAGTTCTTC.

At least ten counts were recorded for this clonotype. The J gene is TRBJ1-1, the V gene TRBV5-1; 8 bases map to TRBD1. This CDR3 comprises 14 residues. CDR1 and CDR2 from the germline V gene are SGHRS and YFSETQ. J lost 4 bases, V lost 5 bases, and 7 bases had no gene match. DNA of the CDR3: TGCGCCAGCAGGGAACAGGGGGATAGCACTGAAGCTTTCTTT. Its translation is CASREQGDSTEAFF.